The 2 T cell receptor beta chains reported below all come from one sample, sequenced in a study of blood T cell repertoires in COVID-19. This table comes from immunoSEQ multiplex PCR, and its TCRdb copy is limited to in-frame clones, with some not included. The sample contains more than 60,000 clones, approximately 80% of which appear only once. Sequencing was done on a sample of peripheral blood. The receptors were gathered from a middle-aged man with COVID-19, enrolled during active disease.

This clone came up once. This sequence joins TRBV7-6 and TRBJ2-1; no clear D gene. The CDR3 loop spans 16 amino acids. V lost 6 bases and J 0 bases, leaving 15 bases between the germline ends. CDR1 and CDR2 from the germline V gene are SGHVS and FNYEAQ. CDR3 sequence (DNA): TGTGCCAGCAGTCCTGTGCTTACCAGCTCCTACAATGAGCAGTTCTTC. Its protein product is CASSPVLTSSYNEQFF.

For the CDR3, the DNA is TGTGCCAGCAGCCAAGAGGGACTAGAAGTCAATGAGCAGTTCTTC. Protein product: CASSQEGLEVNEQFF. V and J are TRBV3-1 (or the pseudogene TRBV3-2) and TRBJ2-1, with 8 bases lining up with TRBD2. Germline V gives CDR1 LGHDT, CDR2 YNNKEL (reference sequence). With V trimmed by 0 bases and J by 6 bases, 4 bases remained unmatched. This CDR3 is 15 amino acids long.